Described below is a single TCR beta chain sequence and its context. Antigen: not known. At one of its ends the junction is not consistent with the germline gene, which may arise from a read error. A modified ARM-PCR protocol with three rounds of nested PCR amplified TCRbeta. TCRdb reprocessed the multiplex PCR reads with MiXCR, giving one entry per CDR3 protein. The sample holds 90,000 to 100,000 distinct CDR3 sequences, 80% seen once. The sample belongs to a study of tumor and adjacent non-tumor tissue in lung cancer. Study-wide context: Patients comprised 12 adenocarcinoma, a couple of squamous cell carcinoma and 1 small cell lung cancer. Patients were aged roughly 30 to 76, nine to eleven men and 5 women, stage I to III. Overall study results and limits: Tumor repertoires had a smaller top 100 clone share than normal lung. Compared with tumor, normal lung showed significantly lower TCR diversity.

RNA was extracted from bulk tissue without any cell sorting. This non-tumor lung sample came from over 3 cm beyond the tumor edge. The CDR3 is 13 amino acids. The chain carries TRBV12-3 or TRBV12-4 and TRBJ2-3, with D perhaps TRBD1 or TRBD2 (5 bases each). This receptor was identified in a man in his fifties or sixties with small cell lung cancer. The sequenced sample consisted of distant non-tumor lung tissue. This CDR3 is CASSFGGGDTRFF. The CDR3 DNA reads TGTGCCAGCAGTTTTGGGGGTGGAGATACGCGGTTTTTT.